The clone carrying this TCR beta chain was seen a few times. Germline CDR1 SEHNR, CDR2 FQNEAQ (reference sequence). J gave up 5 bases and V 5 bases, and 13 bases lay outside the gene matches. The CDR3 runs 17 residues. Each CDR3 protein gets one entry after TCRdb re-called the reads with MiXCR. Of hundreds of thousands of distinct CDR3 sequences listed, approximately 24% were seen once; the top ten hold 8%. The source of the sample is a study of T cell repertoires in cytomegalovirus infection. Study details: Public TCR beta signature analysis indicated the presence of both CMV infection and matching HLA type.

V gene TRBV7-9 combines with J gene TRBJ2-7, with 12 positions matching TRBD1. The clonotype originates from a human donor in good health (CMV status not recorded). Some clones in this sample may be carry-over from other donors' samples. The specimen was CD8+ T cells from PBMCs. This CDR3 reads CASSPPGQGAQDHEQYF. CDR3 nucleotides: TGTGCCAGCAGCCCGCCGGGACAGGGGGCGCAGGACCACGAGCAGTACTTC.